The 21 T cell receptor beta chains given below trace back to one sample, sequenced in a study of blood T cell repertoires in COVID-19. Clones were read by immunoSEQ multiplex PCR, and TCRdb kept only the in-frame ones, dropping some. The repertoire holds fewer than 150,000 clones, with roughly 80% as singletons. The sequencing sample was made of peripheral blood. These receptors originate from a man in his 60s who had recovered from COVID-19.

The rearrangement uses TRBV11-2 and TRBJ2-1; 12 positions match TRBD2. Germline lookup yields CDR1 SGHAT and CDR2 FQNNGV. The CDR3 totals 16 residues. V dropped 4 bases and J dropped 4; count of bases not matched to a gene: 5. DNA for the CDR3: TGTGCCAGCAGCTCCCTAGCGGGAGGGCCGTACAATGAGCAGTTCTTC. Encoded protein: CASSSLAGGPYNEQFF.

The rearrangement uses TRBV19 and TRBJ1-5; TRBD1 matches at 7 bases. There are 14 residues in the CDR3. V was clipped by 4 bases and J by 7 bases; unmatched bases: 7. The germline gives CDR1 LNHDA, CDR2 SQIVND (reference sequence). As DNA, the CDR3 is TGTGCCAGTAGTAAAAAGCAGGGGGACCAGCCCCAGCATTTT. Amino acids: CASSKKQGDQPQHF.

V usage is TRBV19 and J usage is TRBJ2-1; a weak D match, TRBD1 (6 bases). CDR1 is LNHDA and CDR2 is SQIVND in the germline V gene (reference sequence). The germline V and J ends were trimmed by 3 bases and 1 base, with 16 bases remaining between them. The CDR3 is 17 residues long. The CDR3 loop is CASSIDRGGRSYNEQFF. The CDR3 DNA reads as TGTGCCAGTAGTATCGACCGTGGGGGCCGGTCCTACAATGAGCAGTTCTTC. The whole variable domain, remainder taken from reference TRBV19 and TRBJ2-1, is DGGITQSPKYLFRKEGQNVTLSCEQNLNHDAMYWYRQDPGQGLRLIYYSQIVNDFQKGDIAEGYSVSREKKESFPLTVTSAQKNPTAFYLCASSIDRGGRSYNEQFFGPGTRLTVL.

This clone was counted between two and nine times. In nucleotides, the CDR3 is TGCGCCAGCAGCCAAGCTCTGTCAGCAACTAATGAAAAACTGTTTTTT. Translating gives CASSQALSATNEKLFF. J is TRBJ1-4 and V is TRBV4-3, with D hard to call. CDR1 and CDR2 from the germline V gene are LGHNA and YSLEER. There are 16 residues in the CDR3. V was trimmed by 1 base and J by 0 bases, leaving 9 bases between them.

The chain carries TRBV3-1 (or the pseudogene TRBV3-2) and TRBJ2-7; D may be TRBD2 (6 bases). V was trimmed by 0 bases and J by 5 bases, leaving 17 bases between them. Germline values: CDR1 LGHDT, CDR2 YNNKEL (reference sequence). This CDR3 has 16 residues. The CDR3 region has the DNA TGTGCCAGCAGCCAAGATCTGACTAGTAGTTCCCACGAGCAGTACTTC. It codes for CASSQDLTSSSHEQYF.

This chain's CDR3 is CASSLNGQGRDEQYF. The CDR3 DNA reads as TGTGCCAGCAGCTTAAACGGACAGGGGCGTGACGAGCAGTACTTC. The genes are TRBV11-3 and TRBJ2-7; 9 bases are shared with TRBD1. The germline V gene encodes CDR1 SGHNT and CDR2 YENEEA. The ends lost 2 bases at V and 5 bases at J; junction bases unmatched: 7. The CDR3 spans 15 residues.

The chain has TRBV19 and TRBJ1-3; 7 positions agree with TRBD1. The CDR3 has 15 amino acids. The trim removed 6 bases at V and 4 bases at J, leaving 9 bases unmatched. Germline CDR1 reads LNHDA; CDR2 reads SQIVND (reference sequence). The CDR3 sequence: CASSSTGARGNTIYF. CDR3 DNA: TGTGCCAGTAGCTCCACAGGGGCAAGAGGAAACACCATATATTTT.

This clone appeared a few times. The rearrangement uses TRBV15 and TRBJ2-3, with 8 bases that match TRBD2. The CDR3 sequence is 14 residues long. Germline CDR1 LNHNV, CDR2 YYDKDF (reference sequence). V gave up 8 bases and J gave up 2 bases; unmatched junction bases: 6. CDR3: CATSLAGYTDTQYF. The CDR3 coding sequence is TGTGCCACCTCGTTAGCGGGATACACAGATACGCAGTATTTT.

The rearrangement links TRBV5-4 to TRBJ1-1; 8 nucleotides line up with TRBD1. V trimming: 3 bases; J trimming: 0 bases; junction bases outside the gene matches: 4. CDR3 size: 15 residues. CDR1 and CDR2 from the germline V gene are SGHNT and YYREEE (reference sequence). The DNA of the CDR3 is TGTGCCAGCAGCTCCCTGGACAGGGTGAACACTGAAGCTTTCTTT. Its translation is CASSSLDRVNTEAFF.

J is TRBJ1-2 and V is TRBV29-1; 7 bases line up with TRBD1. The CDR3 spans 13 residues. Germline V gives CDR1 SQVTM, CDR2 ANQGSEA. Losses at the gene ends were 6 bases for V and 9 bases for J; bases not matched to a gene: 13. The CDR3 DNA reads TGCAGCGTAGTAGTAACCGGGACAGTAAGCTACACCTTC. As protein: CSVVVTGTVSYTF.

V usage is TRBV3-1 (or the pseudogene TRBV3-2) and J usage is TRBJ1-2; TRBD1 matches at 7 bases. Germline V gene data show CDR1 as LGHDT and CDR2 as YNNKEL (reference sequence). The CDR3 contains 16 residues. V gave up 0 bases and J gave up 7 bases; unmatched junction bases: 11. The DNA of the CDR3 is TGTGCCAGCAGCCAAGAACTTCAAGGGGGCCCAGGTGGCTACACCTTC. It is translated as CASSQELQGGPGGYTF.

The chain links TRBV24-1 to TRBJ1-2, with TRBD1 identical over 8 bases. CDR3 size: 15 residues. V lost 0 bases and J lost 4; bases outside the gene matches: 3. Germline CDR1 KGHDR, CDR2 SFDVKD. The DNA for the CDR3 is TGTGCCACCAGTGATTTGGGAGGACAGGGCTATGGCTACACCTTC. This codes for CATSDLGGQGYGYTF.

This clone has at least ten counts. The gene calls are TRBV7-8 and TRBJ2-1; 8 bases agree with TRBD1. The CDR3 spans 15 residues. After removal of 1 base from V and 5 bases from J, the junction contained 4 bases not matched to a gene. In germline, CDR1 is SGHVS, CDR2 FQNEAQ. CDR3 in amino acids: CASSLVSDRDNEQFF. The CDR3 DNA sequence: TGTGCCAGCAGCTTAGTCTCGGACAGGGACAATGAGCAGTTCTTC.

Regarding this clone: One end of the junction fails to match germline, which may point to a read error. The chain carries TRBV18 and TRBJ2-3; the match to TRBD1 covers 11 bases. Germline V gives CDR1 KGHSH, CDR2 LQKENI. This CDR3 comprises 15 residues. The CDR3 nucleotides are TGTGCCAGCTCACCAAGGACAGGGGGCACAAATACGCAGTATTTT. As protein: CASSPRTGGTNTQYF.

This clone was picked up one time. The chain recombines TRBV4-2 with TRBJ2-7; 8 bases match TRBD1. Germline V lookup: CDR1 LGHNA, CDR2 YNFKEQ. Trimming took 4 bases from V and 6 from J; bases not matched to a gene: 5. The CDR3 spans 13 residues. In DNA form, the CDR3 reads TGTGCCAGCAGCCGCACGACAGGGGCCGAGCAGTACTTC. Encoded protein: CASSRTTGAEQYF.

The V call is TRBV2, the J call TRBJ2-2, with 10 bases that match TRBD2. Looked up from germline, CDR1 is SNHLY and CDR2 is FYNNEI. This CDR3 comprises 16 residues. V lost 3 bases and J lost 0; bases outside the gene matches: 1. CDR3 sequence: CASSELAGANTGELFF. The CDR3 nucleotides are TGTGCCAGCAGTGAGCTAGCGGGAGCGAACACCGGGGAGCTGTTTTTT. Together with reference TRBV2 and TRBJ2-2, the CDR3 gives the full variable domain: EPEVTQTPSHQVTQMGQEVILRCVPISNHLYFYWYRQILGQKVEFLVSFYNNEISEKSEIFDDQFSVERPDGSNFTLKIRSTKLEDSAMYFCASSELAGANTGELFFGEGSRLTVL.

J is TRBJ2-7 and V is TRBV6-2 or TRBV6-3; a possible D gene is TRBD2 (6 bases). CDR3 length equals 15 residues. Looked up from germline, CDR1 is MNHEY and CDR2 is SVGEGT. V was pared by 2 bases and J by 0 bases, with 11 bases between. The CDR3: CASSYAGGSSYEQYF. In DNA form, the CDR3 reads TGTGCCAGCAGTTACGCTGGGGGGTCCTCCTACGAGCAGTACTTC.

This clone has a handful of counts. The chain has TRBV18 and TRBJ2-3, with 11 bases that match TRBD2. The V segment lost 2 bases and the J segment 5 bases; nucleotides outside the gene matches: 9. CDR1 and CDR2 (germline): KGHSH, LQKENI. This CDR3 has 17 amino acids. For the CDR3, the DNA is TGTGCCAGCTCACCATATGTACTAGCGGGAGCGGGAGATACGCAGTATTTT. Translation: CASSPYVLAGAGDTQYF.

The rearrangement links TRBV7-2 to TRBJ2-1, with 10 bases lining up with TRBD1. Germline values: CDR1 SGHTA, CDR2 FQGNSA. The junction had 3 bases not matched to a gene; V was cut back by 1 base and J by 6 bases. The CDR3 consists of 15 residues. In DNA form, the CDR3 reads TGTGCCAGCAGCTTAGGACAGGGGGCCCCCAATGAGCAGTTCTTC. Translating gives CASSLGQGAPNEQFF.

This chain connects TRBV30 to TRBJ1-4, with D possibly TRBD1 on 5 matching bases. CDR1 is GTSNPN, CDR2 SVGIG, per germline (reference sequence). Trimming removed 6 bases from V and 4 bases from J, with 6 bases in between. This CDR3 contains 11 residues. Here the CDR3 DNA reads TGTGCCTGCCAGGGTAATGAAAAACTGTTTTTT. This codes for CACQGNEKLFF. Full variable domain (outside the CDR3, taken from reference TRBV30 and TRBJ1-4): SQTIHQWPATLVQPVGSPLSLECTVEGTSNPNLYWYRQAAGRGLQLLFYSVGIGQISSEVPQNLSASRPQDRQFILSSKKLLLSDSGFYLCACQGNEKLFFGSGTQLSVL.

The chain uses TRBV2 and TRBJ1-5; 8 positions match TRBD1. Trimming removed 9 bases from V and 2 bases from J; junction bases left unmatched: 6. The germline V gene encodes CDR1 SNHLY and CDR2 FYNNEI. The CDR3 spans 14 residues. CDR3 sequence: CASTGQGGNQPQHF. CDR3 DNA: TGTGCCAGTACCGGACAGGGAGGCAATCAGCCCCAGCATTTT. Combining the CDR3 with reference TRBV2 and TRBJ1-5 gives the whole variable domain EPEVTQTPSHQVTQMGQEVILRCVPISNHLYFYWYRQILGQKVEFLVSFYNNEISEKSEIFDDQFSVERPDGSNFTLKIRSTKLEDSAMYFCASTGQGGNQPQHFGDGTRLSIL.